Listed below are T cell receptor beta chains from one sample, sequenced in a study of graft-versus-host responses after intestinal transplantation. Sequencing used immunoSEQ multiplex PCR; TCRdb keeps in-frame clones, though not all of them. This table has 20,000 to 25,000 clones, 80% to 90% appearing once. The source material was PBMCs, sampled just over 64 days after intestinal transplantation. These receptors all come from a human patient who received an intestinal transplant, so some T cells may come from the graft donor. The CDR3 runs from the conserved cysteine through the conserved F or W. Each record gives: V gene, J gene, clone size, D gene, CDR3 protein, CDR3 DNA. D genes are given only for firm matches. Not every row has a clone size; where given, it reads once, few, many or a size class.

V: TRBV2
J: TRBJ2-7
size: NA
D: NA
CDR3: CASSDLGGLYEQYF
DNA: TGTGCCAGCAGTGATTTAGGAGGACTCTACGAGCAGTACTTC

V: TRBV6-1
J: TRBJ1-2
size: NA
D: TRBD1
CDR3: CAMSRDRSGYGYTF
DNA: TGTGCCATGAGCCGGGACAGGAGCGGCTATGGCTACACCTTC

V: TRBV4-3
J: TRBJ1-1
size: NA
D: NA
CDR3: CASSQTLRGDPRRAFF
DNA: TGCGCCAGCAGCCAGACTTTAAGGGGGGACCCCCGCCGAGCTTTCTTT

V: TRBV11-2
J: TRBJ2-7
size: NA
D: NA
CDR3: CASSFSMSYEQYF
DNA: TGTGCCAGCAGCTTTAGCATGTCCTACGAGCAGTACTTC

V: TRBV5-1
J: TRBJ1-2
size: NA
D: NA
CDR3: CASREKGMEANYGYTF
DNA: TGCGCCAGCAGAGAGAAAGGGATGGAAGCTAACTATGGCTACACCTTC

V: TRBV6-5
J: TRBJ2-7
size: NA
D: NA
CDR3: CASSYSREPYEQYF
DNA: TGTGCCAGCAGTTACAGCCGGGAACCCTACGAGCAGTACTTC

V: TRBV5-1
J: TRBJ2-2
size: NA
D: NA
CDR3: CASSGGTNTGELFF
DNA: TGCGCCAGCAGCGGGGGTACGAACACCGGGGAGCTGTTTTTT

V: TRBV2
J: TRBJ2-6
size: NA
D: TRBD1
CDR3: CAGSIPQGAGANVLTF
DNA: TGTGCCGGCAGTATCCCTCAGGGGGCTGGGGCCAACGTCCTGACTTTC

V: TRBV29-1
J: TRBJ2-4
size: NA
D: TRBD2
CDR3: CSVEVLGDYDIQYF
DNA: TGCAGCGTTGAAGTTTTGGGGGACTATGACATTCAGTACTTC

V: TRBV7-6
J: TRBJ2-5
size: NA
D: TRBD1
CDR3: CASSLGVGTGVQETQYF
DNA: TGTGCCAGCAGCTTAGGGGTGGGGACAGGGGTCCAAGAGACCCAGTACTTC

V: TRBV9
J: TRBJ2-1
size: NA
D: TRBD2
CDR3: CASSAPKAGGAGEQFF
DNA: TGTGCCAGCAGCGCCCCCAAGGCGGGGGGGGCCGGTGAGCAGTTCTTC

V: TRBV21-1
J: TRBJ1-3
size: NA
D: NA
CDR3: CASSYEGYSGNTIYF
DNA: TGTGCCAGCAGCTACGAAGGATACTCTGGAAACACCATATATTTT

V: TRBV5-1
J: TRBJ2-5
size: NA
D: TRBD2
CDR3: CASSLGSGAETQYF
DNA: TGCGCCAGCAGCTTGGGCAGCGGGGCTGAGACCCAGTACTTC

V: TRBV27
J: TRBJ2-7
size: NA
D: NA
CDR3: CASSPRTYTYEQYF
DNA: TGTGCCAGCAGTCCCAGGACATACACCTACGAGCAGTACTTC

V: TRBV5-1
J: TRBJ1-2
size: NA
D: NA
CDR3: CASSSTGDYGYTF
DNA: TGCGCCAGCAGCTCGACAGGAGACTATGGCTACACCTTC

V: TRBV5-5
J: TRBJ1-2
size: NA
D: NA
CDR3: CASSLRLRGFGYGYTF
DNA: TGTGCCAGCAGCTTGCGTCTAAGGGGCTTCGGCTATGGCTACACCTTC

V: TRBV6-6
J: TRBJ2-7
size: NA
D: NA
CDR3: CASSWGDEQYF
DNA: TGTGCCAGCAGCTGGGGGGACGAGCAGTACTTC

V: TRBV4-1
J: TRBJ2-1
size: NA
D: TRBD1
CDR3: CASSQDIGQAKRNEQFF
DNA: TGCGCCAGCAGCCAGGACATTGGACAGGCGAAGCGGAATGAGCAGTTCTTC

V: TRBV7-9
J: TRBJ1-2
size: NA
D: NA
CDR3: CASSTGAGGVRGYTF
DNA: TGTGCCAGCAGCACCGGAGCGGGGGGCGTACGTGGCTACACCTTC

V: TRBV7-9
J: TRBJ2-2
size: NA
D: TRBD1
CDR3: CASSTRDSATGELFF
DNA: TGTGCCAGCAGCACCCGGGACAGCGCCACCGGGGAGCTGTTTTTT

V: TRBV4-3
J: TRBJ2-7
size: NA
D: NA
CDR3: CASSTSLGAGPYEQYF
DNA: TGCGCCAGCAGCACTAGTCTTGGGGCGGGTCCCTACGAGCAGTACTTC

V: TRBV7-9
J: TRBJ1-1
size: NA
D: NA
CDR3: CASSQSVGTLNTEAFF
DNA: TGTGCCAGCAGCCAGAGCGTAGGGACCCTGAACACTGAAGCTTTCTTT

V: TRBV4-1
J: TRBJ2-5
size: NA
D: NA
CDR3: CASSLPKTGARGADQETQYF
DNA: TGCGCCAGCAGCCTACCAAAGACAGGAGCCAGAGGCGCTGACCAAGAGACCCAGTACTTC

V: TRBV6-1
J: TRBJ1-3
size: NA
D: TRBD1
CDR3: CASSEQGAGNTIYF
DNA: TGTGCCAGCAGTGAACAGGGGGCAGGAAACACCATATATTTT

V: TRBV9
J: TRBJ2-7
size: NA
D: NA
CDR3: CASSVGRGTADEQYF
DNA: TGTGCCAGCAGCGTGGGAAGGGGTACCGCCGACGAGCAGTACTTC

V: TRBV5-1
J: TRBJ1-1
size: NA
D: TRBD1
CDR3: CASSPRTGSNTEAFF
DNA: TGCGCCAGCAGCCCGCGGACAGGGTCGAACACTGAAGCTTTCTTT

V: TRBV6-5
J: TRBJ2-7
size: NA
D: TRBD1
CDR3: CASSKGTAEEYEQYF
DNA: TGTGCCAGCAGTAAGGGGACAGCAGAAGAGTACGAGCAGTACTTC

V: TRBV28
J: TRBJ2-1
size: NA
D: TRBD1
CDR3: CATTGQEDIEQFF
DNA: TGTGCCACGACCGGACAGGAAGACATTGAGCAGTTCTTC

V: TRBV7-8
J: TRBJ2-7
size: NA
D: NA
CDR3: CASSLAGDLMDEQYF
DNA: TGTGCCAGCAGCTTAGCGGGGGACCTTATGGACGAGCAGTACTTC

V: TRBV12-1
J: TRBJ1-2
size: NA
D: NA
CDR3: CASSSPLALF
DNA: TGTGCCAGCAGCTCCCCCTTGGCGCTCTTC

V: TRBV27
J: TRBJ2-7
size: few
D: NA
CDR3: CASSLIWQPYEQYF
DNA: TGTGCCAGCAGTTTGATATGGCAGCCCTACGAGCAGTACTTC

V: TRBV6-6
J: TRBJ1-2
size: NA
D: NA
CDR3: CASSSTGYGYTF
DNA: TGTGCCAGCAGTTCGACAGGCTATGGCTACACCTTC

V: TRBV7-9
J: TRBJ2-7
size: NA
D: TRBD2
CDR3: CASSLVGGGYEQYF
DNA: TGTGCCAGCAGCTTAGTTGGCGGGGGTTACGAGCAGTACTTC

V: TRBV7-9
J: TRBJ2-7
size: NA
D: NA
CDR3: CASSPDATSYEQYF
DNA: TGTGCCAGCAGCCCGGATGCGACGTCCTACGAGCAGTACTTC

V: TRBV6-5
J: TRBJ2-7
size: NA
D: NA
CDR3: CASSYRGQQYEQYF
DNA: TGTGCCAGCAGTTACCGAGGACAGCAGTACGAGCAGTACTTC

V: TRBV6-5
J: TRBJ1-6
size: NA
D: TRBD1
CDR3: CASRLTGGNSPLHF
DNA: TGTGCCAGCAGACTCACAGGGGGTAATTCACCCCTCCACTTT

V: TRBV9
J: TRBJ2-1
size: NA
D: TRBD1
CDR3: CASSFRTGSYNEQFF
DNA: TGTGCCAGCAGCTTCCGGACAGGGTCCTACAATGAGCAGTTCTTC

V: TRBV7-2
J: TRBJ2-1
size: NA
D: NA
CDR3: CASSLGFSYNEQFF
DNA: TGTGCCAGCAGCTTAGGTTTCTCCTACAATGAGCAGTTCTTC

V: TRBV18
J: TRBJ1-1
size: NA
D: NA
CDR3: CASSPGEGLNGTEAFF
DNA: TGTGCCAGCTCACCCGGGGAGGGGCTTAACGGCACTGAAGCTTTCTTT

V: TRBV4-3
J: TRBJ2-7
size: NA
D: NA
CDR3: CASSQEPGYGYEQYF
DNA: TGCGCCAGCAGCCAAGAACCGGGGTATGGGTACGAGCAGTACTTC

V: TRBV4-3
J: TRBJ2-3
size: once
D: TRBD1
CDR3: CASSPGTGLTDTQYF
DNA: TGCGCCAGCAGCCCCGGGACAGGGCTCACAGATACGCAGTATTTT